This TCR beta chain came from a study of tumor-infiltrating lymphocytes in oesophageal squamous cell carcinoma. There are many counts of this clonotype. TCRdb recomputed calls from the PCR reads with MiXCR, one row per CDR3 protein. This sample has roughly 13,000 distinct CDR3 sequences; 45% to 55% occur once, and the top ten carry less than 60%. This CDR3 is built from 14 residues. Germline CDR1 MNHNS, CDR2 SASEGT. V dropped 6 bases and J dropped 5 bases, with 16 bases sitting between them. The sequenced material came from blood. The receptor's source is a male donor with esophageal squamous cell carcinoma. This chain uses TRBV6-1 with TRBJ2-5; D is perhaps TRBD1 (6 bases). The DNA for the CDR3 is TGTGCCAGCAGAACCCACAACAGGGTGGAGACCCAGTACTTC. Its translation is CASRTHNRVETQYF.